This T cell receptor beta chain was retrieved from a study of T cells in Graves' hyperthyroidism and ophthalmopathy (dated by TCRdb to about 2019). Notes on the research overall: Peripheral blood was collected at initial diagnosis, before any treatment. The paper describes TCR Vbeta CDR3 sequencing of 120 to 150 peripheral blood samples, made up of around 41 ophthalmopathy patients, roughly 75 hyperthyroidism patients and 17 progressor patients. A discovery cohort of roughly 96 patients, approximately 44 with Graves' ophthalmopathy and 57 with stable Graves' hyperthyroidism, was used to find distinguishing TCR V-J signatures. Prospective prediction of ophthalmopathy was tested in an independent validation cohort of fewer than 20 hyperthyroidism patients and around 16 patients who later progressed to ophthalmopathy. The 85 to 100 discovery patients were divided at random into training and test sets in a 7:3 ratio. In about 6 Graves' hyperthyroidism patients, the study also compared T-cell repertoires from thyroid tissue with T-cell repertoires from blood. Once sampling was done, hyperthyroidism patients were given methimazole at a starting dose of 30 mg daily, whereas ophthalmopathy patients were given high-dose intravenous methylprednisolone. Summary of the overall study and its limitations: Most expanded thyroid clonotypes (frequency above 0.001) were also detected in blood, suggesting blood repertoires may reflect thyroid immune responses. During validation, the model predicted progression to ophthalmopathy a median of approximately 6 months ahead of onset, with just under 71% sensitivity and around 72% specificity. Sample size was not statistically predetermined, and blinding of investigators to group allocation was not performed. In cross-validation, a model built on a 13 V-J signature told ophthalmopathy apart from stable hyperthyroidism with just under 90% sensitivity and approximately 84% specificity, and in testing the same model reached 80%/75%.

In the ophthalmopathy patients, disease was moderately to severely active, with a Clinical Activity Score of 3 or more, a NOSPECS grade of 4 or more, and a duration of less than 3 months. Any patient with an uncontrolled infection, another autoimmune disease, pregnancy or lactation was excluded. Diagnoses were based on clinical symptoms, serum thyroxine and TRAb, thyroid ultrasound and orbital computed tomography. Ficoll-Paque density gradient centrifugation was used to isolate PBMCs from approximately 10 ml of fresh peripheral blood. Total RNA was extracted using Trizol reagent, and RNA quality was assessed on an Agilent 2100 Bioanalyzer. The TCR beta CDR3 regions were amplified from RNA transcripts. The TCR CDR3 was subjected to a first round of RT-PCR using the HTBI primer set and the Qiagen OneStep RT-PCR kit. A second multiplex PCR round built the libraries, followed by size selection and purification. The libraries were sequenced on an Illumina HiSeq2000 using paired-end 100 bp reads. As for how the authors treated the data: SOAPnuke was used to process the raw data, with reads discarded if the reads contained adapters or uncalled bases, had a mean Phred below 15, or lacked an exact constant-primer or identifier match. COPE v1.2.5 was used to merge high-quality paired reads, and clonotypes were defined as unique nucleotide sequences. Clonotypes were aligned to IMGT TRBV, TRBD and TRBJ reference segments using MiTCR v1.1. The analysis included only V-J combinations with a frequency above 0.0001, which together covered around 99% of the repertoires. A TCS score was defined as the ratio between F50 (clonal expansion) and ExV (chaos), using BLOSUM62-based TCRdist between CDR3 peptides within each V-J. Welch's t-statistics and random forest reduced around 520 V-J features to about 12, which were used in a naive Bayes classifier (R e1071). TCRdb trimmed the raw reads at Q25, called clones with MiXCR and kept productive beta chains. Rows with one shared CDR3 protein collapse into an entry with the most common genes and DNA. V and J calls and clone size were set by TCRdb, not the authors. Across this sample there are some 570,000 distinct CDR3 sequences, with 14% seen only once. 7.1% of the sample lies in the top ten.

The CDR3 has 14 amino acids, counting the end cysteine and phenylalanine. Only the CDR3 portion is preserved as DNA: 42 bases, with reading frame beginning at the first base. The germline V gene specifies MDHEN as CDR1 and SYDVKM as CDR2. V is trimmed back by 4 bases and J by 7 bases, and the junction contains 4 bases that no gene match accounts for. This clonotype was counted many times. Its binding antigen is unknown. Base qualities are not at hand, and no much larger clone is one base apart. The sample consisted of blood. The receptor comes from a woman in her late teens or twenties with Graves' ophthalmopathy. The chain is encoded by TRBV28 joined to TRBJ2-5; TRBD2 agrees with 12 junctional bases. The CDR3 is CASSWASGRVTQYF. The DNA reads TGTGCCAGCAGTTGGGCTAGCGGGAGGGTGACCCAGTACTTC.